The table lists the clone carrying this T cell receptor beta chain with many counts. The V gene lost 3 bases and the J gene lost 5 bases, with 10 bases spanning the gap. Germline loops: CDR1 KGHSH, CDR2 LQKENI. CDR3 size: 13 residues. Per the study methods: Nucleated cell number was recorded as an estimate derived from reference gene primer amplification. Produced via immunoSEQ multiplex PCR; TCRdb's table is partial and in-frame only. Clone size and V and J calls were adopted from that table, with D and trimming inferred from the DNA. The sample lists approximately 120,000 clones, around four fifths occurring once. The data were obtained in a study of blood T cell repertoires in COVID-19. Study background: Sources were T cells, B-cell-depleted T cells, or PBMCs; the material itself was cDNA or gDNA.

Sequencing input: peripheral blood. The chain joins TRBV18 to TRBJ1-2; D unresolved. This TCR came from an elderly man with acute or convalescent COVID-19. CDR3 loop: CASSPSSGYGYTF. The CDR3 region has the DNA TGTGCCAGCTCACCCTCTTCAGGTTATGGCTACACCTTC.